Listed below are T cell receptor beta chains from one sample, sequenced in a study of cytomegalovirus exposure and HLA in healthy donors. The table came from immunoSEQ multiplex PCR; TCRdb's copy has only in-frame clones and leaves some out. Among 150,000 to 200,000 clones listed, 84% were seen once. The sample consisted of PBMCs. These receptors all come from a girl aged 5 to 17 in good health and CMV-seropositive. Each CDR3 is given with its conserved first and last residue. Fields, in order: CDR3 protein, CDR3 DNA, D gene, V gene, J gene, clone size. D genes are given only for firm matches. Rows give clone size only sometimes, using once, few, many, or a class for an expanded clone.

CDR3aa: CASRPRTGNTEAFF
CDR3nt: TGTGCCAGCAGACCTCGGACAGGGAACACTGAAGCTTTCTTT
d_gene: TRBD1
v_gene: TRBV6-6
j_gene: TRBJ1-1
abundance: -

CDR3aa: CASGRQGYTGELFF
CDR3nt: TGTGCCAGCGGGCGGCAGGGGTACACCGGGGAGCTGTTTTTT
d_gene: -
v_gene: TRBV27
j_gene: TRBJ2-2
abundance: -

CDR3aa: CALEGALITDTQYF
CDR3nt: TGTGCTTTGGAGGGTGCCCTTATCACAGATACGCAGTATTTT
d_gene: -
v_gene: TRBV30
j_gene: TRBJ2-3
abundance: -

CDR3aa: CASSALRQGRDYGYTF
CDR3nt: TGTGCCAGCAGCGCACTACGACAGGGGCGGGACTATGGCTACACCTTC
d_gene: TRBD1
v_gene: TRBV9
j_gene: TRBJ1-2
abundance: -

CDR3aa: CASSDGREGQPQHF
CDR3nt: TGTGCCAGCAGTGACGGCAGGGAGGGCCAGCCCCAGCATTTT
d_gene: -
v_gene: TRBV6-4
j_gene: TRBJ1-5
abundance: -

CDR3aa: CASSEYHWNYGYTF
CDR3nt: TGTGCCAGCAGTGAATATCACTGGAACTATGGCTACACCTTC
d_gene: -
v_gene: TRBV25-1
j_gene: TRBJ1-2
abundance: -

CDR3aa: CASSPTSGRTDTQYF
CDR3nt: TGTGCTAGCAGCCCAACTAGCGGCCGCACAGATACGCAGTATTTT
d_gene: TRBD2
v_gene: TRBV7-7
j_gene: TRBJ2-3
abundance: -

CDR3aa: CASSDLGGRNEQFF
CDR3nt: TGTGCCAGCAGTGACCTCGGGGGGCGGAATGAGCAGTTCTTC
d_gene: -
v_gene: TRBV6-4
j_gene: TRBJ2-1
abundance: -

CDR3aa: CASSLNLGQNYGYTF
CDR3nt: TGTGCCAGCAGCTTAAACCTGGGACAGAACTATGGCTACACCTTC
d_gene: TRBD1
v_gene: TRBV11-2
j_gene: TRBJ1-2
abundance: few

CDR3aa: CASRPTGAAQETQYF
CDR3nt: TGTGCCAGTAGACCGACAGGGGCGGCCCAAGAGACCCAGTACTTC
d_gene: TRBD1
v_gene: TRBV2
j_gene: TRBJ2-5
abundance: -

CDR3aa: CASSFEDFLSYNEQFF
CDR3nt: TGTGCCAGCAGCTTCGAGGACTTCCTCTCCTACAATGAGCAGTTCTTC
d_gene: -
v_gene: TRBV5-5
j_gene: TRBJ2-1
abundance: -

CDR3aa: CASSTGTYEQYF
CDR3nt: TGTGCCAGCAGCACAGGGACCTACGAGCAGTACTTC
d_gene: -
v_gene: TRBV7-9
j_gene: TRBJ2-7
abundance: once

CDR3aa: CASSLKGLYNEQFF
CDR3nt: TGTGCCAGCAGTTTAAAGGGGCTCTACAATGAGCAGTTCTTC
d_gene: -
v_gene: TRBV27
j_gene: TRBJ2-1
abundance: -